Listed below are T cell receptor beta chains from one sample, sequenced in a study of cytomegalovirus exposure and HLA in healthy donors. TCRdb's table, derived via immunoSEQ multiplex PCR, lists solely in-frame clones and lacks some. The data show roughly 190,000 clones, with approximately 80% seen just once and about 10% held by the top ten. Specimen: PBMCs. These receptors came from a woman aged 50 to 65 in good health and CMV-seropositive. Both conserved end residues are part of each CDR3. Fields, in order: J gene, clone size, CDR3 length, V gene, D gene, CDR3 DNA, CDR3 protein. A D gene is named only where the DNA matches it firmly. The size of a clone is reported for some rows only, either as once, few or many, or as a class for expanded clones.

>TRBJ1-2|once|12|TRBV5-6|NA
TGTGCCAGCAGCTTTAATGACTATGGCTACACCTTC
CASSFNDYGYTF
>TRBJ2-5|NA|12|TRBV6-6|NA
TGTGCCAGCACATCCGGTTTCGGGACCCAGTACTTC
CASTSGFGTQYF
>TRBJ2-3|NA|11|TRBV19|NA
TGTGCCAGTAGTGACACTGGTACGCAGTATTTT
CASSDTGTQYF
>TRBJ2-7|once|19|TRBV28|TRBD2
TGTGCCAGCAGTGGGATGACTAGCGGGGGGGGTAACGGCCCCTACGAGCAGTACTTC
CASSGMTSGGGNGPYEQYF
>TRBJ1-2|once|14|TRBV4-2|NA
TGTGCCAGCAGCCATGGCAGGGCAAACTATGGCTACACCTTC
CASSHGRANYGYTF
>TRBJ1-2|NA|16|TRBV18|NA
TGTGCCAGCTCACAGAGAGCCGGGGGTCCTAACTATGGCTACACCTTC
CASSQRAGGPNYGYTF
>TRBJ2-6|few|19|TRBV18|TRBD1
TGTGCCAGCTCACGTAGGACCGGGACAGGGGACTCTGGGGCCAACGTCCTGACTTTC
CASSRRTGTGDSGANVLTF
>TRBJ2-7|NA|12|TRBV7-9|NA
TGTGCCAGCAGCCTGCCCTCCTACGAGCAGTACTTC
CASSLPSYEQYF
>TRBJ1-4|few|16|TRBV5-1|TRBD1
TGCGCCAGCAGCTTGGGGGACAGGAGAGGGAATGAAAAACTGTTTTTT
CASSLGDRRGNEKLFF
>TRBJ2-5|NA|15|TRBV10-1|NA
TGCGCCAGCAGCCTCAGCGAAGAGTACCAAGAGACCCAGTACTTC
CASSLSEEYQETQYF
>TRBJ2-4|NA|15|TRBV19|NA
TGTGCCAGTAGGCTCTCTATCCTAGCCAAAAACATTCAGTACTTC
CASRLSILAKNIQYF
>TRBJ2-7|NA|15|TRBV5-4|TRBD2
TGTGCCAGCAGCCGGACGGGACTAGCGACCTACGAGCAGTACTTC
CASSRTGLATYEQYF
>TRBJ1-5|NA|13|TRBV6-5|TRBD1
TGTGCCAGCAGAAGGGGGCTAAATCAGCCCCAGCATTTT
CASRRGLNQPQHF
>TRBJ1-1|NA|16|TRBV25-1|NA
TGTGCCAGCAGTCCCCGGACAGAGCGAGGGAACACTGAAGCTTTCTTT
CASSPRTERGNTEAFF
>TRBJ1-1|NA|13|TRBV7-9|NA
TGTGCCAGCAGTCATGCGCAGGTTTTGGAAGCTTTCTTT
CASSHAQVLEAFF